This T cell receptor beta chain was obtained from a study of graft-versus-host responses after intestinal transplantation. Whole-study findings and limits: Ileal or blood samples showed some GvH clones first, and such clones were also found in recipient marrow.

This CDR3 has 13 amino acids. Trimming left V 2 bases short and J 8 bases short, with 13 bases between. The germline CDR1 and CDR2 sequences are SGHDT and YYEEEE. Measured with immunoSEQ multiplex PCR; TCRdb has only the in-frame clones, and not every one. The repertoire holds about 8,200 clones, with over 25% as singletons. The chain carries TRBV5-6 and TRBJ1-2; D is uncertain. The sample was alloreactive CD4+ T cells from a mixed lymphocyte reaction culture, taken before intestinal transplant. Subset specified: CFSE-low proliferating T cells sorted from roughly six-day pre-transplant mixed lymphocyte reaction (GvH or HvG direction). The receptor's source is a human patient who received an intestinal transplant. In DNA form, the CDR3 reads TGTGCCAGCAGCTTCGGCTGGGAGGGCGGCTACACCTTC. Protein product: CASSFGWEGGYTF.